One and the same sample provided the 29 T cell receptor beta chains below, sequenced in a study of T cell responses to AZD1222 COVID-19 vaccine. TCRdb keeps only in-frame clones here, not all; method: immunoSEQ multiplex PCR. This sample has some 80,000 clones; 85% to 95% occur once, and the top ten carry around 4.9%. Sequenced material: peripheral blood, taken on day 0 of AZD1222 vaccination. The receptors were gathered from an adult in good health.

This clone was found once. This chain uses TRBV5-6 with TRBJ1-5, with D unclear. Per the germline V gene, CDR1 is SGHDT and CDR2 is YYEEEE. V shed 1 base and J shed 2 bases, with 13 bases lying between them. This CDR3 region has 16 residues. Here the CDR3 reads CASSLWVPWGNQPQHF. DNA of the CDR3: TGTGCCAGCAGCTTGTGGGTTCCCTGGGGCAATCAGCCCCAGCATTTT.

The CDR3 reads CASSVGFGSKAEAFF. The DNA for the CDR3 is TGTGCCAGCAGCGTGGGGTTTGGCTCCAAGGCCGAAGCTTTCTTT. V is TRBV9 and J is TRBJ1-1; D unclear. CDR3 size: 15 residues. Trimming removed 2 bases from V and 8 bases from J, with 19 bases in between. Germline V gene sequence: CDR1 SGDLS, CDR2 YYNGEE.

The gene calls are TRBV28 and TRBJ1-6; D unclear. Germline CDR1 MDHEN, CDR2 SYDVKM. This CDR3 contains 14 residues. V gave up 4 bases and J gave up 7 bases, with 11 bases separating them. CDR3 amino acids: CASSSEVGNSPLHF. CDR3 in DNA: TGTGCCAGCAGTTCAGAGGTTGGGAATTCACCCCTCCACTTT.

This chain uses TRBV18 with TRBJ1-1; no reliable D call. The V and J ends lost 6 bases and 1 base respectively, with 15 bases between them. The germline gives CDR1 KGHSH, CDR2 LQKENI. The CDR3 has 15 residues. The CDR3 spells CASSSLRLKNTEAFF. As DNA, the CDR3 is TGTGCCAGCTCGAGTCTCCGCCTAAAGAACACTGAAGCTTTCTTT.

This sequence joins TRBV11-2 and TRBJ2-7; unclear D gene. The length of the CDR3 is 13 residues. V lost 3 bases and J 4 bases, leaving 10 bases between the germline ends. Germline CDR1 SGHAT, CDR2 FQNNGV. CDR3 sequence: CASSFEGDYEQYF. The CDR3 nucleotides are TGTGCCAGCAGCTTTGAAGGAGATTACGAGCAGTACTTC. Using reference TRBV11-2 and TRBJ2-7 for the parts outside the CDR3, the full variable domain is EAGVAQSPRYKIIEKRQSVAFWCNPISGHATLYWYQQILGQGPKLLIQFQNNGVVDDSQLPKDRFSAERLKGVDSTLKIQPAKLEDSAVYLCASSFEGDYEQYFGPGTRLTVT.

The chain links TRBV7-9 to TRBJ1-1, with a weak D call TRBD1 (6 bases). With 5 bases removed from V and 1 base from J, the gap between germline ends came to 8 bases. Germline values: CDR1 SEHNR, CDR2 FQNEAQ (reference sequence). The CDR3 totals 13 residues. In DNA, the CDR3 is TGTGCCAGCAGCCGGACAGCGAACACTGAAGCTTTCTTT. Its protein product is CASSRTANTEAFF.

This chain links TRBV9 with TRBJ2-3, with TRBD2 matching 8 bases. This CDR3 contains 15 residues. With V trimmed by 1 base and J by 3 bases, 4 bases remained unmatched. CDR1 is SGDLS, CDR2 YYNGEE, per germline. The CDR3 here is CASSVNTGGTDTQYF. The CDR3 DNA is TGTGCCAGCAGCGTAAACACGGGGGGGACAGATACGCAGTATTTT.

V usage is TRBV19 and J usage is TRBJ1-1; 7 bases are shared with TRBD1. The length of the CDR3 is 13 residues. Germline trimming cut 7 bases from V and 7 bases from J; bases unmatched to any gene: 9. Germline V gene sequence: CDR1 LNHDA, CDR2 SQIVND (reference sequence). CDR3 region: CASISGQHLEAFF. DNA of the CDR3: TGTGCCAGTATATCGGGACAGCACCTTGAAGCTTTCTTT.

The V gene is TRBV30, the J gene TRBJ2-7, with no clear D. Germline lookup yields CDR1 GTSNPN and CDR2 SVGIG (reference sequence). Trimming took off 3 bases at V and 1 base at J, with 10 bases between the two ends. The CDR3 extends over 13 amino acids. The CDR3 coding sequence is TGTGCCTGGAGCCCCCGGCCTTCCTACGAGCAGTACTTC. This sequence encodes CAWSPRPSYEQYF.

V and J are TRBV4-3 and TRBJ1-4; D might be TRBD1 (6 bases). Germline CDR1 LGHNA, CDR2 YSLEER. CDR3 size: 15 residues. Trimming left V 1 base short and J 1 base short, with 7 bases between. CDR3 nucleotide sequence: TGCGCCAGCAGCCAAGCACAGGGAACTAATGAAAAACTGTTTTTT. It encodes CASSQAQGTNEKLFF.

The V and J genes are TRBV6-5 and TRBJ1-1; D uncertain. The V gene lost 0 bases and the J gene lost 1 base, with 9 bases spanning the gap. Germline V gives CDR1 MNHEY, CDR2 SVGAGI. This CDR3 region has 15 residues. CDR3 coding DNA: TGTGCCAGCAGTTACTCCCTGAACAGGAACACTGAAGCTTTCTTT. Translated, it gives CASSYSLNRNTEAFF.

This rearrangement joins TRBV19 to TRBJ2-2; 12 positions agree with TRBD2. The ends lost 6 bases at V and 3 bases at J; junction bases unmatched: 8. CDR3 length: 17 residues. Germline V gene sequence: CDR1 LNHDA, CDR2 SQIVND (reference sequence). The CDR3 nucleotides are TGTGCCAGTAGAATACTAGCGGGGGGCCCATACACCGGGGAGCTGTTTTTT. Translated: CASRILAGGPYTGELFF.

V gene TRBV4-2 combines with J gene TRBJ2-1; D ambiguous. This CDR3 comprises 14 residues. Germline V gives CDR1 LGHNA, CDR2 YNFKEQ. V lost 4 bases, J lost 6 bases, and 13 bases lay in between. CDR3 in amino acids: CASSLLEQGNEQFF. In nucleotides, the CDR3 is TGTGCCAGCAGCCTCCTAGAGCAAGGCAATGAGCAGTTCTTC.

The rearrangement joins TRBV2 to TRBJ1-2; possibly TRBD1 for D (6 bases). Germline-derived CDR1 and CDR2 are SNHLY and FYNNEI. This CDR3 region has 12 residues. Trimming left V 7 bases short and J 5 bases short, with 11 bases between. CDR3 DNA: TGTGCCAGCAAGGGGGGCTGGTATGGCTACACCTTC. Amino acid sequence: CASKGGWYGYTF.

CDR3 DNA sequence: TGTGCCAGCTCACCTTATACCGGGACGGGGAACTATGGCTACACCTTC. This encodes CASSPYTGTGNYGYTF. The chain links TRBV18 to TRBJ1-2, with TRBD1 as a possible D gene (5 bases). Between the trimmed V and J ends, which lost 3 bases and 2 bases, there was a span of 16 bases. The CDR3 sequence is 16 residues long. Per germline, CDR1 KGHSH and CDR2 LQKENI.

The J gene is TRBJ1-5, the V gene TRBV7-8, with 11 positions matching TRBD1. Trimming at V came to 6 bases and at J to 6 bases, leaving 4 bases not matched to a gene. The germline CDR1 and CDR2 sequences are SGHVS and FQNEAQ. This CDR3 contains 14 residues. CDR3 in amino acids: CASRDRGQGQPQHF. CDR3 nucleotide sequence: TGTGCCAGCAGGGACAGGGGGCAAGGTCAGCCCCAGCATTTT.

The chain has TRBV9 and TRBJ2-7; D may be TRBD2 (6 bases). The CDR3 runs 14 residues. The V and J ends lost 0 bases and 0 bases respectively, with 7 bases between them. Germline V lookup: CDR1 SGDLS, CDR2 YYNGEE. The CDR3 spells CASSVGGVSYEQYF. The DNA for the CDR3 is TGTGCCAGCAGCGTAGGGGGGGTCTCCTACGAGCAGTACTTC.

This sequence joins TRBV29-1 and TRBJ1-1, with D perhaps matching TRBD1 (6 bases). CDR3 length: 12 amino acids. V gave up 6 bases and J gave up 5 bases, with 13 bases separating them. Germline V gene lookup returns CDR1 SQVTM and CDR2 ANQGSEA. The CDR3 coding sequence is TGCAGCGTCCTCCGACAGGATACTGAAGCTTTCTTT. The encoded protein is CSVLRQDTEAFF.

The chain carries TRBV12-5 and TRBJ1-1, with 8 nucleotides matching TRBD1. Losses at the gene ends were 6 bases for V and 1 base for J; bases not matched to a gene: 4. The CDR3 loop spans 14 amino acids. Germline V gives CDR1 LGHNT, CDR2 FRNRAP. The CDR3 protein is CASGRGQGNTEAFF. CDR3 sequence (DNA): TGTGCTAGTGGACGCGGACAGGGGAACACTGAAGCTTTCTTT.

V usage is TRBV7-9 and J usage is TRBJ1-1, with a possible D match to TRBD1 (6 bases). This CDR3 spans 17 amino acids. The V and J ends lost 4 bases and 5 bases respectively, with 23 bases between them. From germline, CDR1 is SEHNR and CDR2 FQNEAQ (reference sequence). The DNA for the CDR3 is TGTGCCAGCAGCTCTACCGGGACATCGGTGGTTCAGACTGAAGCTTTCTTT. Translating it yields CASSSTGTSVVQTEAFF.

This chain links TRBV6-5 with TRBJ2-3, with D unresolved. Looked up from germline, CDR1 is MNHEY and CDR2 is SVGAGI. The CDR3 is made up of 13 amino acids. V gave up 8 bases and J gave up 5 bases, with 14 bases separating them. The CDR3 loop reads CASPDPLRDTQYF. The CDR3, as DNA: TGTGCCAGCCCAGACCCCCTTCGAGATACGCAGTATTTT.

The rearrangement joins TRBV25-1 to TRBJ1-4; the D gene is possibly TRBD1 (5 bases). The CDR3 totals 16 residues. Trimming removed 3 bases at V and 10 bases at J, with 21 bases between. CDR1 and CDR2 (germline): MGHDK, SYGVNS. In nucleotides, the CDR3 is TGTGCCAGCAGTGATCGTACCCGGGGCTCCGGGGGAAAACTGTTTTTT. Protein sequence: CASSDRTRGSGGKLFF.

This clone was counted a single time. This chain connects TRBV20-1 to TRBJ1-1, with a tentative D call TRBD1 (6 bases). Looked up from germline, CDR1 is DFQATT and CDR2 is SNEGSKA (reference sequence). Trimming shortened V by 4 bases and J by 7 bases, and 10 bases separated the two germline ends. The CDR3 length is 11 residues. This CDR3 reads CSATTDSEAFF. CDR3 sequence (DNA): TGCAGTGCTACTACGGACAGTGAAGCTTTCTTT.

This clone was observed a few times. The chain combines TRBV3-1 (or the pseudogene TRBV3-2) with TRBJ1-2, with unresolved D. This CDR3 spans 11 amino acids. Germline assignment: CDR1 LGHDT and CDR2 YNNKEL (reference sequence). V was cut by 5 bases and J by 2 bases, with 3 bases left in between. CDR3 sequence (DNA): TGTGCCAGCAGCTCGAACTATGGCTACACCTTC. This translates into CASSSNYGYTF.

This chain joins TRBV6-2 or TRBV6-3 and TRBJ2-6, with D possibly matching TRBD2 (6 bases). The germline V gene encodes CDR1 MNHEY and CDR2 SVGEGT. Trimming shortened V by 6 bases and J by 7 bases, and 13 bases separated the two germline ends. The CDR3 totals 14 residues. As DNA, the CDR3 is TGTGCCAGCAGCCCCACGCGGGGAGCCAACGTCCTGACTTTC. Its translation: CASSPTRGANVLTF.

The V call is TRBV9, the J call TRBJ2-7, with TRBD1 matching 7 bases. V dropped 3 bases and J dropped 2; count of bases not matched to a gene: 8. The V gene's germline CDR1 is SGDLS and CDR2 YYNGEE. The CDR3 runs to 15 residues. CDR3 residues: CASSETSGTAYEQYF. The CDR3 DNA sequence: TGTGCCAGCAGCGAGACTTCCGGGACAGCCTACGAGCAGTACTTC. Combining the CDR3 with reference TRBV9 and TRBJ2-7 gives the whole variable domain DSGVTQTPKHLITATGQRVTLRCSPRSGDLSVYWYQQSLDQGLQFLIQYYNGEERAKGNILERFSAQQFPDLHSELNLSSLELGDSALYFCASSETSGTAYEQYFGPGTRLTVT.

The V and J genes are TRBV10-3 and TRBJ2-3, with TRBD2 matching 8 bases. V lost 11 bases to trimming and J lost 3 bases; unmatched junction nucleotides: 13. Germline values: CDR1 ENHRY, CDR2 SYGVKD. CDR3 size: 15 residues. The CDR3 nucleotides read TGTGCCGTCCAGGCGGGGGGTCACGATACAGATACGCAGTATTTT. It translates to CAVQAGGHDTDTQYF.

The CDR3 DNA is TGTGCCAGTAGTAAAATCGGACAGGGGAACACCGGGGAGCTGTTTTTT. Amino acid sequence: CASSKIGQGNTGELFF. This chain joins TRBV19 and TRBJ2-2; TRBD1 matches at 8 bases. The CDR3 covers 16 residues. V dropped 4 bases and J dropped 1; count of bases not matched to a gene: 5. Germline V lookup: CDR1 LNHDA, CDR2 SQIVND (reference sequence).

The chain uses TRBV29-1 and TRBJ2-5; D might be TRBD1 (6 bases). The ends were cut back, 4 bases at V and 2 bases at J, with 17 bases in the middle. Germline CDR1 is SQVTM and CDR2 is ANQGSEA. The CDR3 is 15 amino acids. The CDR3 reads CSVGGLPDVQETQYF. In nucleotides, the CDR3 is TGCAGCGTTGGGGGGCTTCCGGATGTTCAAGAGACCCAGTACTTC.